The following is a TCR beta chain sequence with its context. The target of this receptor is not known. One junction end disagrees with the germline gene, perhaps due to a read error. This sample is drawn from a study of blood T cells in healthy people across ages (dated by TCRdb to the mid-2010s). Context from the whole study: Template switching captured roughly one uniquely barcoded TCR beta cDNA molecule per two T cells in model experiments. The study measured age-related changes in TCR beta repertoire diversity using deep sequencing normalized with unique cDNA molecular identifiers. Donors were grouped into four age groups: young (average roughly 17 years), middle-aged (39), aged (around 62) and long-lived (about 90). To avoid experimental bias, donors of different ages were distributed randomly across sequencing lanes. Two additional independent replicas of 1 million unique cDNA reads from the same blood draw were analyzed for two donors (one aged 18 to 30 and one aged 80 or older). Broader findings and caveats from the paper: Compared with the aged group, the long-lived group had more naive CD4+ T cells, fewer expanded clones and increased TCR diversity, suggesting age selection. Observed TCR beta diversity per million T cells fell roughly linearly with age, and a significant reduction was already apparent by age around 40. A strong correlation was found between observed TCR beta diversity and the percentage of naive T cells measured by flow cytometry. Bulk unsorted PBMC profiling prevented conclusive comparison of naive and antigen-experienced compartments. The CMV infection status of donors was not known, potentially confounding age-related changes in expanded clonotypes. Estimates of total diversity based on one million sequenced T cells were regarded as lower bounds and as underestimates.

Counted from cysteine to phenylalanine, this CDR3 has 14 amino acids. Only CDR3 DNA is held: 42 bases, read in frame from base 1. As encoded in the germline V gene, CDR1 is KGHSY while CDR2 is FQNENV. Donors were 39 systemically healthy Caucasian individuals from Russia aged roughly 6 to 95 years. Each donor gave around 9.8 milliliters of peripheral blood, collected into EDTA-treated Vacutainer tubes. Ficoll-Paque density-gradient centrifugation was used to isolate PBMCs, with at least 6.5 million obtained per sample. Total RNA was extracted from PBMCs with Trizol reagent, with at least 6 micrograms obtained per sample. Naive CD45RAhigh/CD27high T cell percentages were measured by flow cytometry on a PBMC aliquot from every donor. Libraries were built with 5' RACE. TCRdb records Illumina HiSeq 2500 as the sequencer. The second PCR ran for about 6 to 11 cycles and used a J-beta primer mix along with a sample-barcoded 5' primer. A template-switch 5' adaptor carrying 12 random nucleotides introduced a unique molecular identifier onto each TCR beta cDNA molecule. Each sample yielded at least 3 million CDR3-containing paired-end reads. First-strand cDNA was synthesized from all RNA with the Mint cDNA synthesis kit, primed by a TRBC-specific oligonucleotide. Following uracil-DNA glycosylase treatment, a first 18-cycle PCR with universal primers M1SS and BC2_uni_R was performed on all cDNA. In the source study's methods: For normalization, 1 million high-quality reads, each with a distinct molecular identifier, were randomly selected from each sample. Reads with shared molecular identifiers were discarded instead of being binned into consensus sequences. MiTCR, set to a Q25 quality threshold and the strictest error-elimination algorithm, was used for CDR3 identification, clonotype clustering and error correction. A nonparametric unseen species model using Euler transformation provided a lower-bound estimate of total TCR beta diversity. TCRdb trimmed the raw reads at Q25, called clones with MiXCR and kept productive beta chains. Records with the same CDR3 protein are collapsed into one entry carrying the most frequent genes and DNA. These V and J calls originate from TCRdb's pipeline instead of the authors' own analysis. This sample holds over a million distinct CDR3 sequences; 40% to 50% were observed only once. 7% to 9% of the sample rests with the top ten.

The rearranged segments are TRBV16 and TRBJ2-7, and perhaps TRBD1 as D gene, on 5 matching bases. The sequence was obtained from a young woman in good health. The sequenced material came from blood. The sequence in DNA is TGTGCCAGCAGCCAATCAGGGGTCTCCTACGAGAAGTACTTC. Translated, this gives CASSQSGVSYEKYF.